Each of the 3 T cell receptor beta chains below was sequenced from the same sample in a study of T-cell memory formation after mild COVID-19. TCRdb processed the 5' RACE reads anew with MiXCR; each CDR3 protein has one entry. The data contain around 410,000 distinct CDR3 sequences, around 22% of them singletons. The sequenced sample was PBMCs or a T cell subset sorted from them (not recorded which). These receptors all come from an adult woman who had mild COVID-19 (a few samples of this study predate the infection). Cell type and time point are not known.

The table lists this clonotype with a few counts. The chain carries TRBV7-3 and TRBJ2-3; a possible D gene is TRBD1 (7 bases). Germline-derived CDR1 and CDR2 are SGHTA and FQGTGA. The CDR3 has 14 amino acids. Trimming pared 5 bases from V and 1 base from J, leaving 10 bases between. In DNA, the CDR3 is TGTGCCAGCAGCCCAGGGGGGCGCACAGATACGCAGTATTTT. Translated: CASSPGGRTDTQYF.

This chain links TRBV6-5 with TRBJ2-1, with 11 bases aligning to TRBD2. The CDR3 contains 21 residues. Trimming took 5 bases from V and 4 from J; bases not matched to a gene: 22. Germline CDR1 is MNHEY and CDR2 is SVGAGI. In DNA, the CDR3 is TGTGCCAGCAGTAAACTATCACCGGGACTAGCGGCCCAGAGAGGATACAATGAGCAGTTCTTC. It translates to CASSKLSPGLAAQRGYNEQFF.

The rearrangement joins TRBV4-3 to TRBJ2-3; D is uncertain. The CDR3 length is 17 residues. The ends were cut back, 4 bases at V and 2 bases at J, with 19 bases in the middle. Germline V gene lookup returns CDR1 LGHNA and CDR2 YSLEER. This CDR3 reads CASSPDRTATHTDTQYF. The DNA for the CDR3 is TGCGCCAGCAGCCCGGACCGGACCGCTACTCACACAGATACGCAGTATTTT.